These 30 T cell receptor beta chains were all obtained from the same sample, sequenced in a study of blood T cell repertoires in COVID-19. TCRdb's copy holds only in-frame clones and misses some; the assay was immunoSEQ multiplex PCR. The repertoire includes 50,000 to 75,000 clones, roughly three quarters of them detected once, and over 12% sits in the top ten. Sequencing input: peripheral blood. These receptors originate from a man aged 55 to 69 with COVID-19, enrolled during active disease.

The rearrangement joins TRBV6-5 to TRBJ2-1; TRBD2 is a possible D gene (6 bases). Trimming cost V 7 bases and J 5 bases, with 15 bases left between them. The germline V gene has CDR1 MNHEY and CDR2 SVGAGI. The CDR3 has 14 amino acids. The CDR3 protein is CASNRLDYNNEQFF. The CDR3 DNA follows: TGTGCCAGCAATCGACTAGACTATAACAATGAGCAGTTCTTC.

The CDR3 nucleotides are TGTGCCAGCGGTCGGGGCGGGGGGTACACAGATACGCAGTATTTT. This sequence encodes CASGRGGGYTDTQYF. The chain has TRBV6-5 and TRBJ2-3; TRBD2 matches at 8 bases. Trimming cost V 8 bases and J 2 bases; bases outside gene matches: 9. CDR1 is MNHEY, CDR2 SVGAGI, per germline. The CDR3 is 15 residues long.

The CDR3 DNA is TGTGCCAGCAAGGCAACGACAGGGGAAAGGGAGACCCAGTACTTC. This encodes CASKATTGERETQYF. This chain connects TRBV2 to TRBJ2-5; 8 bases agree with TRBD1. With 7 bases clipped from V and 5 bases from J, the junction kept 12 bases outside the gene matches. Germline assignment: CDR1 SNHLY and CDR2 FYNNEI. The CDR3 loop spans 15 amino acids.

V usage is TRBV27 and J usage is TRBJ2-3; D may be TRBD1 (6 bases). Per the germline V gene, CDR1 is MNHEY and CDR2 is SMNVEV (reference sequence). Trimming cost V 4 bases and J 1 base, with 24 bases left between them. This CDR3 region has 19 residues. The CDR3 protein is CASSSIYRAGFFGTDTQYF. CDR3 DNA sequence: TGTGCCAGCAGTTCTATATACAGGGCCGGCTTTTTTGGCACAGATACGCAGTATTTT.

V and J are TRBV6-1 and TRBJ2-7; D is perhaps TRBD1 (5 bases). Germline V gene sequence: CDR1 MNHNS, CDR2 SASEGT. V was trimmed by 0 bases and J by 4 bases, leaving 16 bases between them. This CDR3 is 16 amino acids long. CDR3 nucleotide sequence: TGTGCCAGCAGTGAAGCTAGGGGTGCTCCTTCTTACGAGCAGTACTTC. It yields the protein CASSEARGAPSYEQYF.

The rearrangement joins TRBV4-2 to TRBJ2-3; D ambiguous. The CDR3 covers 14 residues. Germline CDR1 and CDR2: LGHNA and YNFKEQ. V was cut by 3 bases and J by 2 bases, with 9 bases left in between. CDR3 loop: CASSQSRDTDTQYF. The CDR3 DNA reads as TGTGCCAGCAGCCAGTCCCGCGACACAGATACGCAGTATTTT.

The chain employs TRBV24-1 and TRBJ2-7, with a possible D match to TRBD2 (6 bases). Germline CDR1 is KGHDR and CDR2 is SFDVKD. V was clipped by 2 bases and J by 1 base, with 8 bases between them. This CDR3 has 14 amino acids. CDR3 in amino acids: CATSDSLASYEQYF. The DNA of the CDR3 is TGTGCCACCAGTGATTCGCTAGCGTCCTACGAGCAGTACTTC.

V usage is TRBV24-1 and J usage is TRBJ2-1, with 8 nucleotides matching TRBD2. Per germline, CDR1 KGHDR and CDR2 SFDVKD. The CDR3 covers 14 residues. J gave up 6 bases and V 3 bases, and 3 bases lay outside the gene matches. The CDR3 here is CATSDQLAGNEQFF. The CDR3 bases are TGTGCCACCAGTGATCAGCTAGCGGGCAATGAGCAGTTCTTC.

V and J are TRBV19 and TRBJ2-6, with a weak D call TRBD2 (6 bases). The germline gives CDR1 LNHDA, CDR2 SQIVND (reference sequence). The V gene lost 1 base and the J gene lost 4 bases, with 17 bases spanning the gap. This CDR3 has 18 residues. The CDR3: CASSIALRGYSGANVLTF. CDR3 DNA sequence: TGTGCCAGTAGTATAGCCCTTCGGGGGTACTCAGGGGCCAACGTCCTGACTTTC.

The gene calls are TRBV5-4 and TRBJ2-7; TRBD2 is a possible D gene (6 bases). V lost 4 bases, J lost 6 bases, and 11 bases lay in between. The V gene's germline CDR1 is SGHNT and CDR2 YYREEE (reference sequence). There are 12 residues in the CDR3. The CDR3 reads CASSGGTGEQYF. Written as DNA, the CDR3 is TGTGCCAGCAGCGGCGGGACGGGCGAGCAGTACTTC.

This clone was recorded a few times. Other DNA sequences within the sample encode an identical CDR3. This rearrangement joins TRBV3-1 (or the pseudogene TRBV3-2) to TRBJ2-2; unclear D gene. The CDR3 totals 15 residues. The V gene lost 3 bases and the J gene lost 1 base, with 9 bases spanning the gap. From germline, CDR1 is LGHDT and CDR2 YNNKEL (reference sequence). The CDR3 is CASSHPTENTGELFF. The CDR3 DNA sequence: TGTGCCAGCAGCCACCCCACAGAGAACACCGGGGAGCTGTTTTTT.

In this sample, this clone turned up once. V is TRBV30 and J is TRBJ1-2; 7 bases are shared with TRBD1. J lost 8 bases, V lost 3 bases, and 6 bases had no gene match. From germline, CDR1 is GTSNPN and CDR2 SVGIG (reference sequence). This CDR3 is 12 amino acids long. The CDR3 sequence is CAWSHRGRGYTF. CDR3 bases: TGTGCCTGGAGCCACAGGGGTAGGGGCTACACCTTC.

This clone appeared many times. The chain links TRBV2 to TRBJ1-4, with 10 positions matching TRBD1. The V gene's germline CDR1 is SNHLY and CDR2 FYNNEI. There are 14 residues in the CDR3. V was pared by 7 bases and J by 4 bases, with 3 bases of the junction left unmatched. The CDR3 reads CASTGTGVNEKLFF. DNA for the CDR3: TGTGCCAGCACCGGGACAGGGGTTAATGAAAAACTGTTTTTT.

CDR3 nucleotide sequence: TGTGCCAGCAGTCCGCGGGGGGCCGCCTACAATGAGCAGTTCTTC. Encoded protein: CASSPRGAAYNEQFF. The rearrangement joins TRBV27 to TRBJ2-1; 8 positions agree with TRBD2. The V segment lost 5 bases and the J segment 2 bases; nucleotides outside the gene matches: 5. CDR1 MNHEY and CDR2 SMNVEV come from the germline V gene (reference sequence). The CDR3 runs 15 residues.

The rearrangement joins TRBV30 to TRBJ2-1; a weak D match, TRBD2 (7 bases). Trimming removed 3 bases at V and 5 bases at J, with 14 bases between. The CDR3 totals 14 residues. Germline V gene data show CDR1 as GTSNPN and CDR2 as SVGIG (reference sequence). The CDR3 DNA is TGTGCCTGGAGGCGGGGGCCGTCACACAATGAGCAGTTCTTC. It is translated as CAWRRGPSHNEQFF.

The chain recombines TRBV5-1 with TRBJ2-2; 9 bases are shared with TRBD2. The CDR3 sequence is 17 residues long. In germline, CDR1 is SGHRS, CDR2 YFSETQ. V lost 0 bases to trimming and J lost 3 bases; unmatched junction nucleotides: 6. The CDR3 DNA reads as TGCGCCAGCAGCTTGGCCGCGGGAGGGCCGTACACCGGGGAGCTGTTTTTT. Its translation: CASSLAAGGPYTGELFF.

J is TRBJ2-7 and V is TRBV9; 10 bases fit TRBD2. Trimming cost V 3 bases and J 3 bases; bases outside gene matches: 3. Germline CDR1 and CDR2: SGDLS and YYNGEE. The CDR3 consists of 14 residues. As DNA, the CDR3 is TGTGCCAGCAGCGCTAGCGGGAGTTTCTACGAGCAGTACTTC. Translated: CASSASGSFYEQYF.

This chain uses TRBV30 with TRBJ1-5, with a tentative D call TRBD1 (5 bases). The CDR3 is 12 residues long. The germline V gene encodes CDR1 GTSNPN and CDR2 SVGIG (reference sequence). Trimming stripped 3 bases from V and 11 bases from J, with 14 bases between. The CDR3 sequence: CAWSQSTGAQHF. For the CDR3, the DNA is TGTGCCTGGAGCCAATCCACAGGAGCCCAGCATTTT.

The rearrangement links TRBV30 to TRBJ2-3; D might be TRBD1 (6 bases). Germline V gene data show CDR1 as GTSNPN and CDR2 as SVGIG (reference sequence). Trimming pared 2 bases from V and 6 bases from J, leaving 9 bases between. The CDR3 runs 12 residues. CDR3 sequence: CAWSTGMDTQYF. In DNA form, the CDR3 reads TGTGCCTGGAGTACAGGGATGGATACGCAGTATTTT.

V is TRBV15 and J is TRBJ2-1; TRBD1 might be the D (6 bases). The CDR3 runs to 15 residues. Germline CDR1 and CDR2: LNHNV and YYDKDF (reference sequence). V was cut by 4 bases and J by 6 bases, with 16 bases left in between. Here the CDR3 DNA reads TGTGCCACCAGCACTGGGACACGGCTCGGCAATGAGCAGTTCTTC. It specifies CATSTGTRLGNEQFF.

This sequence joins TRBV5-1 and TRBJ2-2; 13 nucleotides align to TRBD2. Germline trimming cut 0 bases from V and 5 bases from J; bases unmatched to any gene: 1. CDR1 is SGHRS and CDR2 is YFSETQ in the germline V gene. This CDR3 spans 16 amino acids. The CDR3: CASSLEGLAGTGELFF. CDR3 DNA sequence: TGCGCCAGCAGCTTGGAGGGACTAGCGGGGACCGGGGAGCTGTTTTTT.

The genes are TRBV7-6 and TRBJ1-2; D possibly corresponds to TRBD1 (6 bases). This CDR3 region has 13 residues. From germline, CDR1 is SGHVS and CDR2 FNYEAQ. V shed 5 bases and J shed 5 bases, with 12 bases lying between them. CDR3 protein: CASSGGRGYGYTF. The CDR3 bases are TGTGCCAGCAGCGGGGGCAGGGGTTATGGCTACACCTTC. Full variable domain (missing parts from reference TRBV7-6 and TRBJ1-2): GAGVSQSPRYKVTKRGQDVALRCDPISGHVSLYWYRQALGQGPEFLTYFNYEAQQDKSGLPNDRFSAERPEGSISTLTIQRTEQRDSAMYRCASSGGRGYGYTFGSGTRLTVV.

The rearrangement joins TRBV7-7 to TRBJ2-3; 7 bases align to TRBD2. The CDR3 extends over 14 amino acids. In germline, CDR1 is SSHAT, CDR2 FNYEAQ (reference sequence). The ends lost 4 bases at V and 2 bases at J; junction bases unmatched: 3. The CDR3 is CASSWAGDTDTQYF. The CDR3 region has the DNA TGTGCCAGCAGCTGGGCGGGAGACACAGATACGCAGTATTTT.

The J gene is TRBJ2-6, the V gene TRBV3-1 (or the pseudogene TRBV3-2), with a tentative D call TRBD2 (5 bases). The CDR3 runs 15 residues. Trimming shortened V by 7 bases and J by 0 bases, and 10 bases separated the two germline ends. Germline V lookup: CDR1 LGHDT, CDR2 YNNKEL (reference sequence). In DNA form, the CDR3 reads TGTGCCAGCACAGCGGTGGGCTCTGGGGCCAACGTCCTGACTTTC. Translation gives CASTAVGSGANVLTF.

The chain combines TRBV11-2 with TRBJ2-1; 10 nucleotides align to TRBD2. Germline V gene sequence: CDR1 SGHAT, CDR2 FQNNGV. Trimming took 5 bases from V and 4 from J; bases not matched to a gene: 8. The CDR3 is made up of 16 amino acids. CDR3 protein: CASSRPLAGDYNEQFF. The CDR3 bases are TGTGCCAGCAGCCGCCCCCTAGCGGGAGATTACAATGAGCAGTTCTTC.

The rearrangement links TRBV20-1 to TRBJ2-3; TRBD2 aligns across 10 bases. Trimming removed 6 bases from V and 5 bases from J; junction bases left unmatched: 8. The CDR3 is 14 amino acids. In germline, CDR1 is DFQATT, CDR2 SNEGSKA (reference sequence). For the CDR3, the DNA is TGCAGTGCCAGTCCTAGCGGGAGAGGAGATACGCAGTATTTT. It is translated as CSASPSGRGDTQYF.

The CDR3 bases are TGCAGCACGTGGGGACAGGGGTCCGGGGAGCTGTTTTTT. Protein sequence: CSTWGQGSGELFF. The chain recombines TRBV29-1 with TRBJ2-2; TRBD1 matches 10 bases. The CDR3 runs to 13 residues. CDR1 is SQVTM and CDR2 is ANQGSEA in the germline V gene. Trimming removed 8 bases from V and 6 bases from J; junction bases left unmatched: 6.

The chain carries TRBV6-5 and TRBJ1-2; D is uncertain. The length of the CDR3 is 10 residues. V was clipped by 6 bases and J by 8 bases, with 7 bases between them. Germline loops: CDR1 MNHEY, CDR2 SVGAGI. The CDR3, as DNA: TGTGCCAGCAGCCCACACGGCTACACCTTC. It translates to CASSPHGYTF.

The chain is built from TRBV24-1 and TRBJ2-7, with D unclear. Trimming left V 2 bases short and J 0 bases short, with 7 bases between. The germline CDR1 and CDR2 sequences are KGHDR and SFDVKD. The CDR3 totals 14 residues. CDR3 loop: CATSDSDFSYEQYF. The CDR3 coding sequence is TGTGCCACCAGTGATTCAGACTTCTCCTACGAGCAGTACTTC.

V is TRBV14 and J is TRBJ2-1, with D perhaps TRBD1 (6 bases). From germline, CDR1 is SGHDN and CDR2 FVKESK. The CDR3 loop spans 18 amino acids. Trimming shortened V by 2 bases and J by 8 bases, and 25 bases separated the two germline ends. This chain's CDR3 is CASSQRDTPTGWMDEQFF. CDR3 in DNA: TGTGCCAGCAGCCAACGGGACACACCTACCGGGTGGATGGATGAGCAGTTCTTC.